The 27 T cell receptor beta chains given below trace back to one sample, sequenced in a study of identical twins. One entry per CDR3 protein results from TCRdb running MiXCR on the 5' RACE reads. The sample yields about 340,000 distinct CDR3 sequences, roughly an eighth seen once. The same data also contributed to another study, on yellow fever vaccine responses in identical twins.

Specimen: CD8+ T cells sorted from blood. The receptors were gathered from a young woman in good health.

This clonotype turned up a few times. CDR3 DNA: TGTGCCAGCAGCCCTACAGGGGGAGTGGAGACCCAGTACTTC. Amino acid sequence: CASSPTGGVETQYF. The chain combines TRBV7-2 with TRBJ2-5; TRBD1 matches at 8 bases. Losses at the gene ends were 5 bases for V and 5 bases for J; bases not matched to a gene: 7. CDR1 is SGHTA, CDR2 FQGNSA, per germline. The CDR3 has 14 residues.

This clonotype occurred a few times. The chain recombines TRBV7-9 with TRBJ2-7; D gene ambiguous. With 5 bases removed from V and 2 bases from J, the gap between germline ends came to 13 bases. The CDR3 totals 14 residues. CDR1 is SEHNR and CDR2 is FQNEAQ in the germline V gene (reference sequence). The chain's CDR3 is CASSPMDGTYEQYF. DNA for the CDR3: TGTGCCAGCAGCCCGATGGACGGTACCTACGAGCAGTACTTC.

V is TRBV10-3 and J is TRBJ2-3; the match to TRBD2 covers 9 bases. CDR1 is ENHRY and CDR2 is SYGVKD in the germline V gene. This CDR3 contains 18 residues. Trimming removed 0 bases from V and 6 bases from J; junction bases left unmatched: 13. The CDR3 DNA follows: TGTGCCATCAGTGAGTCGATAAGCGGGGGGCCTCAGGGGGATACGCAGTATTTT. Its translation is CAISESISGGPQGDTQYF.

There are many counts of this clonotype. The rearrangement uses TRBV4-1 and TRBJ2-7; the D gene is possibly TRBD2 (5 bases). Germline V gene data show CDR1 as MGHRA and CDR2 as YSYEKL. CDR3 length: 14 amino acids. The germline V and J ends were trimmed by 6 bases and 0 bases, with 12 bases remaining between them. CDR3 in amino acids: CASRFGISSYEQYV. The CDR3 bases are TGCGCCAGCAGATTCGGGATTAGCTCCTACGAGCAGTACGTC.

This clonotype was seen repeatedly, ten times or more. The gene calls are TRBV12-3 or TRBV12-4 and TRBJ2-3, with D maybe TRBD2 (5 bases). V lost 5 bases and J 6 bases, leaving 12 bases between the germline ends. The CDR3 spans 13 residues. CDR3 coding DNA: TGTGCCAGCAGTAAGGTGGGAGACGATACGCAGTATTTT. It specifies CASSKVGDDTQYF.

There are a few counts of this clonotype. The rearrangement joins TRBV6-4 to TRBJ2-2, with a possible D match to TRBD2 (5 bases). The germline CDR1 and CDR2 sequences are MRHNA and SNTAGT. Trimming left V 3 bases short and J 7 bases short, with 9 bases between. This CDR3 contains 13 residues. The CDR3 region has the DNA TGTGCCAGCAGTGAAGGCGGGCACGGGGAGCTGTTTTTT. This encodes CASSEGGHGELFF.

The V call is TRBV5-6, the J call TRBJ2-7; 7 nucleotides match TRBD1. The germline CDR1 and CDR2 sequences are SGHDT and YYEEEE. The V gene end was trimmed by 1 base and the J gene end by 6 bases; junction bases not matched to a gene: 4. The CDR3 sequence is 13 residues long. CDR3 in amino acids: CASSLPGQLEQYF. The CDR3 DNA is TGTGCCAGCAGCTTGCCGGGACAGCTCGAGCAGTACTTC.

The chain uses TRBV11-2 and TRBJ2-7; no firm D call. Trimming removed 4 bases at V and 0 bases at J, with 13 bases between. CDR3 length equals 15 residues. CDR1 and CDR2 (germline): SGHAT, FQNNGV. CDR3 sequence (DNA): TGTGCCAGCAGCTCCTCTTTCGAAAGCTCCTACGAGCAGTACGTC. It translates to CASSSSFESSYEQYV.

The sample holds a few counts of this clonotype. The CDR3 DNA is TGCAGTGCTAGAGATCTCAGCTCCTATAATTCACCCCTCCACTTT. It translates to CSARDLSSYNSPLHF. The chain has TRBV20-1 and TRBJ1-6; D is undetermined. The CDR3 runs 15 residues. Germline lookup yields CDR1 DFQATT and CDR2 SNEGSKA (reference sequence). V lost 0 bases and J lost 0, with 6 bases in between.

This clonotype was counted a few times. The chain combines TRBV7-9 with TRBJ1-2; D remains ambiguous. V was clipped by 7 bases and J by 9 bases, with 24 bases between them. The CDR3 spans 15 residues. Germline CDR1 is SEHNR and CDR2 is FQNEAQ (reference sequence). The CDR3 DNA reads TGTGCCAGCAACCCTGGCCCCGGGCCCCGTTGGAGCTACACCTTC. Its translation is CASNPGPGPRWSYTF.

This clonotype occurred many times. The chain joins TRBV27 to TRBJ2-7; TRBD2 matches at 10 bases. This CDR3 contains 14 residues. Germline lookup yields CDR1 MNHEY and CDR2 SMNVEV (reference sequence). Trimming cost V 5 bases and J 6 bases; bases outside gene matches: 7. CDR3 coding DNA: TGTGCCAGCAGTACTCTAGCGGGAGCGATCGAGCAGTACTTC. The encoded protein is CASSTLAGAIEQYF.

V is TRBV5-1 and J is TRBJ1-5; D is ambiguous. The CDR3 runs 17 residues. Germline-derived CDR1 and CDR2 are SGHRS and YFSETQ. The V gene lost 4 bases and the J gene lost 0 bases, with 17 bases spanning the gap. CDR3 sequence reads: CASSLADGPFSNQPQHF. As DNA, the CDR3 is TGCGCCAGCAGCCTTGCTGACGGGCCTTTTAGCAATCAGCCCCAGCATTTT.

The V gene is TRBV28, the J gene TRBJ2-7; 7 nucleotides agree with TRBD2. The CDR3 spans 14 residues. Per germline, CDR1 MDHEN and CDR2 SYDVKM. Trimming took 3 bases from V and 0 from J; bases not matched to a gene: 2. The CDR3 DNA follows: TGTGCCAGCAGTTTCCGGGACTACTCCTACGAGCAGTACTTC. This sequence encodes CASSFRDYSYEQYF.

The chain combines TRBV11-2 with TRBJ2-4; maybe TRBD2 (5 bases). The CDR3 runs 19 residues. In germline, CDR1 is SGHAT, CDR2 FQNNGV. The germline V and J ends were trimmed by 3 bases and 1 base, with 22 bases remaining between them. The CDR3 coding sequence is TGTGCCAGCAGCTTTCCGGGTTCGGTCGGGGTAGGGGCCAAAAACATTCAGTACTTC. Translation: CASSFPGSVGVGAKNIQYF.

The chain is built from TRBV7-9 and TRBJ1-3; the D gene is possibly TRBD1 (5 bases). This CDR3 has 17 amino acids. Per germline, CDR1 SEHNR and CDR2 FQNEAQ (reference sequence). V lost 5 bases, J lost 0 bases, and 17 bases lay in between. The CDR3 sequence is CASSLRVGGTSGNTIYF. The CDR3 nucleotides read TGTGCCAGCAGCCTCCGGGTTGGGGGGACCTCTGGAAACACCATATATTTT.

The chain links TRBV7-9 to TRBJ2-3; D is uncertain. The germline V gene has CDR1 SEHNR and CDR2 FQNEAQ (reference sequence). V was shortened by 3 bases and J by 1 base, with 11 bases between the two germline ends. This CDR3 has 15 amino acids. The CDR3 nucleotides read TGTGCCAGCAGCTTCAGTGGGTGGCGCACAGATACGCAGTATTTT. Translated: CASSFSGWRTDTQYF. Variable domain in full (rest from reference TRBV7-9 and TRBJ2-3): DTGVSQNPRHKITKRGQNVTFRCDPISEHNRLYWYRQTLGQGPEFLTYFQNEAQLEKSRLLSDRFSAERPKGSFSTLEIQRTEQGDSAMYLCASSFSGWRTDTQYFGPGTRLTVL.

V and J are TRBV7-6 and TRBJ2-2; a possible D gene is TRBD1 (5 bases). The CDR3 contains 17 residues. Trimming took 1 base from V and 5 from J, leaving 17 bases between them. From germline, CDR1 is SGHVS and CDR2 FNYEAQ. The DNA of the CDR3 is TGTGCCAGCAGCTTAGTAGGCAGGGCCGTTGATACCGGGGAGCTGTTTTTT. Protein: CASSLVGRAVDTGELFF.

This clonotype occurred many times. The rearrangement joins TRBV4-1 to TRBJ2-7, with D tentatively TRBD1 (6 bases). The CDR3 totals 14 residues. With 3 bases removed from V and 4 bases from J, the gap between germline ends came to 13 bases. CDR1 and CDR2 (germline): MGHRA, YSYEKL. In DNA form, the CDR3 reads TGCGCCAGCAGCCAGTTGGGACAAGCTTACGAGCAGTACGTC. Translating it yields CASSQLGQAYEQYV.

This clonotype turned up a few times. The chain links TRBV14 to TRBJ1-6; D is uncertain. The germline V and J ends were trimmed by 1 base and 7 bases, with 8 bases remaining between them. This CDR3 is 14 amino acids long. Germline V gene sequence: CDR1 SGHDN, CDR2 FVKESK. The CDR3 bases are TGTGCCAGCAGCCAAGTGGCGGGGAATTCACCCCTCCACTTT. Translation gives CASSQVAGNSPLHF.

CDR3 region: CASSPHLEGASNEQFF. DNA of the CDR3: TGTGCCAGCAGTCCTCACTTGGAGGGGGCGTCGAATGAGCAGTTCTTC. The rearrangement uses TRBV12-3 or TRBV12-4 and TRBJ2-1; the D gene is possibly TRBD1 (7 bases). This CDR3 is built from 16 residues. Trimming left V 5 bases short and J 7 bases short, with 21 bases between.

The J gene is TRBJ2-7, the V gene TRBV27; perhaps TRBD2 as D (6 bases). The V end lost 5 bases, the J end lost 0 bases, and 14 bases lay between the germline ends. The V gene's germline CDR1 is MNHEY and CDR2 SMNVEV (reference sequence). This CDR3 contains 15 residues. The CDR3 is CASSPWAGSSYEQYF. The CDR3, as DNA: TGTGCCAGCAGTCCCTGGGCGGGAAGCTCCTACGAGCAGTACTTC.

This clonotype was detected only a few times. The CDR3 loop is CASSIQGPPGNGYTF. The CDR3 nucleotides are TGTGCCAGCAGCATCCAGGGACCCCCTGGGAATGGCTACACCTTC. The chain recombines TRBV7-9 with TRBJ1-2, with D perhaps matching TRBD1 (5 bases). Trimming left V 5 bases short and J 6 bases short, with 19 bases between. The V gene's germline CDR1 is SEHNR and CDR2 FQNEAQ (reference sequence). The length of the CDR3 is 15 residues.

The V and J genes are TRBV28 and TRBJ2-3; D is tentatively TRBD1 or TRBD2 (6 bases each). V lost 5 bases and J lost 9, with 9 bases in between. This CDR3 has 11 residues. Germline lookup yields CDR1 MDHEN and CDR2 SYDVKM. CDR3 nucleotide sequence: TGTGCCAGCAGTACGGGGGCCACGCAGTATTTT. This gives the protein CASSTGATQYF. The full variable domain, rest sourced from reference TRBV28 and TRBJ2-3, is DVKVTQSSRYLVKRTGEKVFLECVQDMDHENMFWYRQDPGLGLRLIYFSYDVKMKEKGDIPEGYSVSREKKERFSLILESASTNQTSMYLCASSTGATQYFGPGTRLTVL.

This clonotype was seen at least ten times. This chain links TRBV4-1 with TRBJ1-2; D ambiguous. CDR1 and CDR2 from the germline V gene are MGHRA and YSYEKL. The V and J ends lost 4 bases and 0 bases respectively, with 12 bases between them. The CDR3 contains 15 residues. The CDR3: CASSPRGGTNYGYTF. The CDR3 DNA reads TGCGCCAGCAGCCCCCGGGGAGGGACTAACTATGGCTACACCTTC.

The chain couples TRBV4-1 to TRBJ2-7; 9 bases are a match to TRBD2. CDR1 and CDR2 (germline): MGHRA, YSYEKL. Trimming at V came to 2 bases and at J to 2 bases, leaving 4 bases not matched to a gene. The CDR3 is made up of 15 amino acids. The DNA for the CDR3 is TGCGCCAGCAGCCAACTAGCGGGGATCGCCTACGAGCAGTACTTC. Amino acid sequence: CASSQLAGIAYEQYF.

A few counts support this clonotype. The CDR3 region has the DNA TGTGCCAGCAGCAAAGGGGAGTGGGACCTACAATTGAACACTGAAGCTTTCTTT. Protein product: CASSKGEWDLQLNTEAFF. This rearrangement joins TRBV21-1 to TRBJ1-1; the table's D call of TRBD1 was not tested on the DNA. TRBV21-1 is a recognized pseudogene. CDR3 length equals 18 residues.

This clonotype occurred a few times. The V gene is TRBV7-9, the J gene TRBJ1-2, with D unclear. The CDR3 spans 14 residues. V lost 6 bases and J lost 2, with 13 bases in between. Germline CDR1 reads SEHNR; CDR2 reads FQNEAQ (reference sequence). The CDR3 region has the DNA TGTGCCAGCAGAAGGGCAGGAGAAAACTATGGCTACACCTTC. This codes for CASRRAGENYGYTF.